Detailed here is one TCR beta chain. What this receptor recognizes is not known. The input lacks base qualities; no much larger clone sits a single base away. Each collaborating institution followed its own protocols to collect whole blood in K2EDTA tubes. For TCRbeta analysis, collaborators shipped samples in one of three forms: frozen whole blood, isolated PBMCs, or DNA extracted from either of those sample types. The immunoSEQ Assay, a bias-controlled multiplex PCR, was used to amplify TCRbeta CDR3 regions from genomic DNA. The original pipeline was this. Nucleated cell counts per sample were estimated from amplification of reference gene primers within the assay. Sequence reads were collapsed and filtered to measure the absolute abundance of every unique TCRbeta CDR3 rearrangement. Productive Simpson clonality was computed per sample as the square root of Simpson's diversity index over productive rearrangements. Imported from immuneACCESS, the table was reduced by TCRdb to in-frame sequences with V and J called. These copies leave out some clones; in studies compared against another copy, an unresolved V gene accounts for under half, and the cause of the remainder is not known. V, J and clone size are taken as reported in that table, and D and trimming were inferred from the DNA itself. For this sample the table gives a few hundred thousand clones, of which around 88% were detected only once. The ten largest make up 0.75% to 0.9% of the sample.

This entry is derived from a study of blood T cell repertoires in COVID-19 (dated by TCRdb to about 2020). With regard to the full study: Samples from collaborators originated in the United States, Italy and Spain and spanned both the acute and convalescent phases of COVID-19. Nearly every sample came with metadata listing a de-identified subject ID, COVID-19 status, age in years and sex. Subjects who had been exposed to COVID-19, were actively infected with it, or had recovered from it provided the deeply sampled blood TCRbeta repertoires that made up the dataset. The repertoires were made available in a free public database intended to serve as a resource for research on the immune response to SARS-CoV-2. The material from the prospective study consisted of cDNA or gDNA derived from T cells, B-cell-depleted T cells, or PBMCs. Where HLA class I and class II types were available, the types were taken from metadata supplied by the sample provider, not from assay-based typing. The samples were drawn from two sources: the first 160 participants of the ongoing ImmuneRACE study, and over 1,000 subjects contributed by 6 global collaborators.

The CDR3 runs 13 residues from the cysteine to the phenylalanine. CDR3 DNA only is kept here, 39 bases in frame from base 1. Reading the germline V gene (reference sequence) gives CDR1 MNHNY and CDR2 SVGAGI. V is cut back by 2 bases and J by 9 bases, with 4 bases in the junction unmatched. The full study reports these points: The quantity of clinical and demographic metadata differed by source and by participant and was supplied without curation.

This sequence was found in a man aged 25-45 years with acute or convalescent COVID-19. The sequence joins TRBV6-6 to TRBJ2-1; TRBD1 aligns with 7 central bases. The sample was peripheral blood. The CDR3 protein: CASSYTGEGEQFF. The bases are TGTGCCAGCAGTTACACAGGGGAAGGTGAGCAGTTCTTC.